Below, 14 T cell receptor beta chains from the same sample are listed, as sequenced in a study of blood T cell repertoires in COVID-19. Libraries were prepared by immunoSEQ multiplex PCR; TCRdb keeps only in-frame clonotypes and omits some of them. The sample lists hundreds of thousands of clones; roughly nine tenths were seen once. Sequences were obtained from PBMCs or T cells enriched from blood (not recorded which). These receptors were obtained from a man in his fifties or sixties who had recovered from COVID-19.

The chain links TRBV30 to TRBJ2-1; 7 bases are shared with TRBD2. The CDR3 runs 15 residues. The V segment lost 4 bases and the J segment 3 bases; nucleotides outside the gene matches: 9. Germline V gene lookup returns CDR1 GTSNPN and CDR2 SVGIG (reference sequence). In DNA, the CDR3 is TGTGCCTGGATAGGGGCTAGCGGAGACTACAATGAGCAGTTCTTC. This translates into CAWIGASGDYNEQFF.

CDR3 coding DNA: TGTGCCAGCAGTTCAGGGGTGGGAAACACCATATATTTT. Translating gives CASSSGVGNTIYF. The chain is built from TRBV11-2 and TRBJ1-3; D is possibly TRBD1 (6 bases). The CDR3 sequence is 13 residues long. V lost 6 bases to trimming and J lost 4 bases, with 10 bases between them. Germline CDR1 SGHAT, CDR2 FQNNGV.

The J gene is TRBJ1-6, the V gene TRBV5-1, with TRBD1 identical over 8 bases. Germline lookup yields CDR1 SGHRS and CDR2 YFSETQ. This CDR3 has 14 amino acids. After removal of 0 bases from V and 12 bases from J, the junction contained 5 bases not matched to a gene. The CDR3 reads CASSLAGGSGPLHF. As DNA, the CDR3 is TGCGCCAGCAGCTTGGCAGGGGGCTCAGGACCCCTCCACTTT.

This chain links TRBV28 with TRBJ1-6, with TRBD1 identical over 11 bases. CDR3 size: 19 residues. Unmatched junction bases numbered 9, after V lost 5 bases and J lost 0 bases. The germline CDR1 and CDR2 sequences are MDHEN and SYDVKM. The CDR3: CASSPPGQGGSSYNSPLHF. CDR3 DNA: TGTGCCAGCAGTCCGCCGGGACAGGGGGGAAGCTCCTATAATTCACCCCTCCACTTT.

The sample holds a few counts of this clone. The chain carries TRBV2 and TRBJ1-6; 9 nucleotides agree with TRBD1. Trimming cost V 6 bases and J 10 bases; bases outside gene matches: 10. CDR3 length: 15 residues. Germline V gene data show CDR1 as SNHLY and CDR2 as FYNNEI. This CDR3 is CASSGSTGGMSPLHF. CDR3 nucleotide sequence: TGTGCCAGCAGCGGCTCGACAGGGGGTATGTCACCCCTCCACTTT.

The chain couples TRBV7-8 to TRBJ1-5; 9 nucleotides agree with TRBD1. V gave up 5 bases and J gave up 3 bases; unmatched junction bases: 5. This CDR3 has 15 amino acids. Germline assignment: CDR1 SGHVS and CDR2 FQNEAQ. CDR3 in DNA: TGTGCCAGCAGCCTCGGACAGGGGCCCAATCAGCCCCAGCATTTT. Its protein is CASSLGQGPNQPQHF.

V and J are TRBV5-4 and TRBJ2-7; 7 positions match TRBD2. Germline V lookup: CDR1 SGHNT, CDR2 YYREEE (reference sequence). The CDR3 extends over 14 amino acids. The junction had 2 bases not matched to a gene; V was cut back by 0 bases and J by 2 bases. In nucleotides, the CDR3 is TGTGCCAGCAGCTTGGATCTAGCGGCCTACGAGCAGTACTTC. Its translation is CASSLDLAAYEQYF. The whole variable domain, remainder taken from reference TRBV5-4 and TRBJ2-7, is ETGVTQSPTHLIKTRGQQVTLRCSSQSGHNTVSWYQQALGQGPQFIFQYYREEENGRGNFPPRFSGLQFPNYSSELNVNALELDDSALYLCASSLDLAAYEQYFGPGTRLTVT.

The chain is built from TRBV5-8 and TRBJ2-1; a weak D match, TRBD2 (6 bases). Germline loops: CDR1 SGHTS, CDR2 YDEGEE. The CDR3 covers 14 residues. The V gene lost 0 bases and the J gene lost 3 bases, with 7 bases spanning the gap. The CDR3 here is CASSLGAGYNEQFF. Here the CDR3 DNA reads TGTGCCAGCAGCTTGGGAGCGGGCTACAATGAGCAGTTCTTC.

This rearrangement joins TRBV18 to TRBJ1-5; 8 nucleotides align to TRBD1. V dropped 5 bases and J dropped 4; count of bases not matched to a gene: 7. Germline V gene data show CDR1 as KGHSH and CDR2 as LQKENI. The CDR3 is 15 amino acids. CDR3 amino acids: CASSTRTGPNQPQHF. The CDR3 DNA reads as TGTGCCAGCTCAACGAGGACAGGGCCTAATCAGCCCCAGCATTTT.

In the case of this clone: Other nucleotide sequences in the sample specify the same CDR3. The chain joins TRBV5-1 to TRBJ2-5; possibly TRBD2 for D (5 bases). This CDR3 contains 14 residues. V lost 0 bases and J 2 bases, leaving 8 bases between the germline ends. CDR1 and CDR2 (germline): SGHRS, YFSETQ. This CDR3 reads CASSLVGGQETQYF. The CDR3 coding sequence is TGCGCCAGCAGCTTGGTCGGCGGGCAAGAGACCCAGTACTTC.

The V call is TRBV5-1, the J call TRBJ2-1; D is unclear. The CDR3 spans 15 residues. Per the germline V gene, CDR1 is SGHRS and CDR2 is YFSETQ. With 3 bases removed from V and 5 bases from J, the gap between germline ends came to 15 bases. The CDR3 protein is CASSSSEVINNEQFF. CDR3 DNA: TGCGCCAGCAGCTCCTCCGAGGTGATTAACAATGAGCAGTTCTTC.

CDR3 nucleotides: TGCGCCAGCAGCCCAGCCGGACAGGGACTATATGGCTACACCTTC. Protein: CASSPAGQGLYGYTF. The rearrangement uses TRBV4-3 and TRBJ1-2; 8 nucleotides match TRBD1. J gave up 5 bases and V 4 bases, and 9 bases lay outside the gene matches. The CDR3 length is 15 residues. CDR1 LGHNA and CDR2 YSLEER come from the germline V gene.

The rearrangement uses TRBV7-8 and TRBJ2-1, with 11 bases that match TRBD1. CDR3 length: 15 residues. V lost 4 bases, J lost 4 bases, and 3 bases stayed unmatched. The V gene's germline CDR1 is SGHVS and CDR2 FQNEAQ. CDR3 nucleotide sequence: TGTGCCAGCAGCTGGACAGGGGGCATATACAATGAGCAGTTCTTC. Amino acid sequence: CASSWTGGIYNEQFF. The full variable domain, completed using reference TRBV7-8 and TRBJ2-1, is GAGVSQSPRYKVAKRGQDVALRCDPISGHVSLFWYQQALGQGPEFLTYFQNEAQLDKSGLPSDRFFAERPEGSVSTLKIQRTQQEDSAVYLCASSWTGGIYNEQFFGPGTRLTVL.

V is TRBV19 and J is TRBJ1-2; D is undetermined. There are 15 residues in the CDR3. CDR1 and CDR2 (germline): LNHDA, SQIVND (reference sequence). Trimming pared 4 bases from V and 0 bases from J, leaving 12 bases between. CDR3 in DNA: TGTGCCAGTAGTACCCTCTCGAGTTCTAACTATGGCTACACCTTC. It translates to CASSTLSSSNYGYTF.